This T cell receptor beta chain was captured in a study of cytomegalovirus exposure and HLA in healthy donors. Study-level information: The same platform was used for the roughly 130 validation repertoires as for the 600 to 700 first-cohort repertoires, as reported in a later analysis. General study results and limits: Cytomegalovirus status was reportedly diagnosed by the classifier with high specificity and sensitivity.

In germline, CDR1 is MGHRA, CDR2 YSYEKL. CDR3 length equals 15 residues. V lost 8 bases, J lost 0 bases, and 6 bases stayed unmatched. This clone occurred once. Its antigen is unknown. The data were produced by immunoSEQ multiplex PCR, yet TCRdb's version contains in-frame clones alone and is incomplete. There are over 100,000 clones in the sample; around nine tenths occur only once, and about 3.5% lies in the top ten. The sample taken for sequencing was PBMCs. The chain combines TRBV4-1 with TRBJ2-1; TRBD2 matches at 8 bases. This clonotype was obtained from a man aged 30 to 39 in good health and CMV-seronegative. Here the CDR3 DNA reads TGCGCCAGCGGACGGGGGGGCCTCTCCTACAATGAGCAGTTCTTC. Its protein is CASGRGGLSYNEQFF.